The next 26 T cell receptor beta chains were all read from a single sample in a study of blood T cell repertoires in COVID-19. Produced via immunoSEQ multiplex PCR; TCRdb's table is partial and in-frame only. The sample has 65,000 to 95,000 clones, 85% to 90% seen once. Sequencing input: peripheral blood. These receptors were collected from a man in his forties or fifties with active COVID-19.

J is TRBJ2-7 and V is TRBV29-1; maybe TRBD2 (7 bases). Germline V gene sequence: CDR1 SQVTM, CDR2 ANQGSEA. This CDR3 comprises 15 residues. Trimming stripped 0 bases from V and 2 bases from J, with 14 bases between. The CDR3 is CSVEEGASGTYEQYF. The CDR3 DNA sequence: TGCAGCGTTGAAGAGGGGGCTAGCGGTACCTACGAGCAGTACTTC.

This clone was counted a single time. The chain recombines TRBV6-5 with TRBJ1-2; D perhaps matches TRBD1 (5 bases). The CDR3 covers 15 residues. Trimming left V 5 bases short and J 8 bases short, with 21 bases between. Germline V CDR1 and CDR2: MNHEY, SVGAGI. Written as DNA, the CDR3 is TGTGCCAGCAGTCGTAGCGGGACCTCAGAGAGCGGCTACACCTTC. Translation gives CASSRSGTSESGYTF.

This sequence joins TRBV5-1 and TRBJ2-2; 10 bases line up with TRBD2. This CDR3 contains 16 residues. J gave up 1 base and V 5 bases, and 5 bases lay outside the gene matches. Looked up from germline, CDR1 is SGHRS and CDR2 is YFSETQ. CDR3 nucleotides: TGCGCCAGCAGGCGGAGCGGGGGGGAGAACACCGGGGAGCTGTTTTTT. Amino acids: CASRRSGGENTGELFF.

The J gene is TRBJ2-1, the V gene TRBV7-3; 8 nucleotides agree with TRBD1. Trimming took 0 bases from V and 0 from J; bases not matched to a gene: 4. The CDR3 contains 17 residues. From germline, CDR1 is SGHTA and CDR2 FQGTGA. CDR3 residues: CASSLTPTGGSYNEQFF. The CDR3, as DNA: TGTGCCAGCAGCTTAACCCCCACAGGGGGCTCCTACAATGAGCAGTTCTTC.

This clone was detected a few times. The rearrangement uses TRBV19 and TRBJ1-2, with TRBD1 identical over 7 bases. V dropped 6 bases and J dropped 6; count of bases not matched to a gene: 13. The CDR3 is made up of 15 amino acids. Germline CDR1 reads LNHDA; CDR2 reads SQIVND (reference sequence). The CDR3 bases are TGTGCCAGTAGACCCCACGACAGGGTCGAGGATGGCTACACCTTC. Translated, it gives CASRPHDRVEDGYTF.

The V gene is TRBV6-6, the J gene TRBJ2-3, with TRBD2 matching 8 bases. V gave up 7 bases and J gave up 2 bases; unmatched junction bases: 5. Germline CDR1 reads MNHNY; CDR2 reads SVGAGI (reference sequence). CDR3 length: 14 amino acids. The CDR3 DNA reads as TGTGCCAGCAAACCGGGGGGGCTCACAGATACGCAGTATTTT. Protein: CASKPGGLTDTQYF.

The rearrangement joins TRBV25-1 to TRBJ1-5; D possibly corresponds to TRBD1 (6 bases). The CDR3 spans 15 residues. Germline V CDR1 and CDR2: MGHDK, SYGVNS. Trimming shortened V by 7 bases and J by 2 bases, and 15 bases separated the two germline ends. Here the CDR3 reads CASIMGANGNQPQHF. CDR3 bases: TGTGCCAGCATCATGGGGGCGAACGGCAATCAGCCCCAGCATTTT.

This clone was seen only once. V gene TRBV29-1 combines with J gene TRBJ2-3; D unclear. Germline values: CDR1 SQVTM, CDR2 ANQGSEA. Trimming took off 4 bases at V and 1 base at J, with 12 bases between the two ends. This CDR3 contains 14 residues. CDR3 residues: CSVVSQPGTDTQYF. DNA for the CDR3: TGCAGCGTTGTGTCACAGCCAGGCACAGATACGCAGTATTTT.

The CDR3 region is CASREPGTSQETQYF. As DNA, the CDR3 is TGTGCCAGCAGGGAACCCGGGACTAGCCAAGAGACCCAGTACTTC. The J gene is TRBJ2-5, the V gene TRBV2, with TRBD2 matching 8 bases. V gave up 6 bases and J gave up 1 base; unmatched junction bases: 7. Germline CDR1 and CDR2: SNHLY and FYNNEI. The CDR3 has 15 residues.

The rearrangement joins TRBV5-1 to TRBJ2-5; 7 nucleotides align to TRBD1. V was clipped by 6 bases and J by 4 bases; unmatched bases: 12. Germline assignment: CDR1 SGHRS and CDR2 YFSETQ. This CDR3 spans 15 amino acids. CDR3 residues: CASKTGAPGPETQYF. The CDR3 DNA sequence: TGCGCCAGCAAAACAGGGGCCCCGGGCCCAGAGACCCAGTACTTC.

The chain couples TRBV7-2 to TRBJ1-2, with TRBD1 matching over 7 bases. Germline V gene sequence: CDR1 SGHTA, CDR2 FQGNSA. V trimming: 6 bases; J trimming: 1 base; junction bases outside the gene matches: 8. The length of the CDR3 is 15 residues. CDR3 sequence (DNA): TGTGCCAGCAGTTCACGGACAGGAGTTAACTATGGCTACACCTTC. Translating it yields CASSSRTGVNYGYTF. Filled out from reference TRBV7-2 and TRBJ1-2, the complete variable domain reads GAGVSQSPSNKVTEKGKDVELRCDPISGHTALYWYRQSLGQGLEFLIYFQGNSAPDKSGLPSDRFSAERTGGSVSTLTIQRTQQEDSAVYLCASSSRTGVNYGYTFGSGTRLTVV.

As DNA, the CDR3 is TGTGCCAGCAGTTCCACGGAGAATGAGCAGTTCTTC. This encodes CASSSTENEQFF. The V gene is TRBV6-5, the J gene TRBJ2-1; D ambiguous. The length of the CDR3 is 12 residues. Trimming cost V 4 bases and J 7 bases, with 8 bases left between them. Germline V gene lookup returns CDR1 MNHEY and CDR2 SVGAGI.

The chain recombines TRBV10-3 with TRBJ2-1; tentatively, D is TRBD1 (5 bases). The CDR3 is made up of 15 amino acids. Germline V gives CDR1 ENHRY, CDR2 SYGVKD. The V and J ends lost 0 bases and 1 base respectively, with 7 bases between them. The DNA of the CDR3 is TGTGCCATCAGTGAGTCAAGGGGTTCCTACAATGAGCAGTTCTTC. Amino acid sequence: CAISESRGSYNEQFF.

The rearrangement links TRBV19 to TRBJ1-5; D uncertain. CDR1 is LNHDA and CDR2 is SQIVND in the germline V gene (reference sequence). CDR3 length equals 13 residues. Trimming took 6 bases from V and 2 from J, leaving 8 bases between them. The CDR3 bases are TGTGCCAGTAGAAGGAGTGGCAATCAGCCCCAGCATTTT. It encodes CASRRSGNQPQHF.

The J gene is TRBJ2-3, the V gene TRBV11-3, with D maybe TRBD1 (6 bases). Trimming shortened V by 0 bases and J by 3 bases, and 10 bases separated the two germline ends. Germline V gene sequence: CDR1 SGHNT, CDR2 YENEEA. The CDR3 is 15 amino acids. This CDR3 is CASSLEGGPTDTQYF. The DNA of the CDR3 is TGTGCCAGCAGCTTAGAAGGGGGACCAACAGATACGCAGTATTTT.

J is TRBJ2-1 and V is TRBV2; D is perhaps TRBD2 (5 bases). The CDR3 sequence is 13 residues long. Trimming shortened V by 5 bases and J by 6 bases, and 11 bases separated the two germline ends. The germline V gene encodes CDR1 SNHLY and CDR2 FYNNEI. The chain's CDR3 is CASSSVLGNEQFF. The CDR3 region has the DNA TGTGCCAGCAGTAGTGTACTAGGCAATGAGCAGTTCTTC.

The V gene is TRBV4-2, the J gene TRBJ2-7; D is possibly TRBD1 (6 bases). Looked up from germline, CDR1 is LGHNA and CDR2 is YNFKEQ. Trimming removed 1 base from V and 7 bases from J, with 14 bases in between. The CDR3 runs 14 residues. The chain's CDR3 is CASSQVQGPGEQYF. As DNA, the CDR3 is TGTGCCAGCAGCCAAGTACAGGGTCCGGGTGAGCAGTACTTC.

The V call is TRBV30, the J call TRBJ2-7, with a tentative D call TRBD1 (6 bases). Germline V CDR1 and CDR2: GTSNPN, SVGIG (reference sequence). The CDR3 totals 14 residues. V was trimmed by 4 bases and J by 2 bases, leaving 15 bases between them. The CDR3 DNA follows: TGTGCCTGGACCACCGGGACAACTACCTACGAGCAGTACTTC. Translated: CAWTTGTTTYEQYF.

This chain joins TRBV3-1 (or the pseudogene TRBV3-2) and TRBJ1-1; TRBD1 is a possible D gene (6 bases). Per germline, CDR1 LGHDT and CDR2 YNNKEL (reference sequence). The CDR3 has 12 residues. Trimming shortened V by 5 bases and J by 4 bases, and 8 bases separated the two germline ends. This CDR3 reads CASSTGSTEAFF. CDR3 sequence (DNA): TGTGCCAGCAGCACAGGGTCCACTGAAGCTTTCTTT.

The chain has TRBV4-3 and TRBJ1-5; possible D gene TRBD1, 5 bases. CDR1 LGHNA and CDR2 YSLEER come from the germline V gene. V was trimmed by 6 bases and J by 7 bases, leaving 10 bases between them. The CDR3 covers 12 residues. CDR3 sequence: CASSPRGQPQHF. The CDR3 region has the DNA TGCGCCAGCAGTCCGCGGGGGCAGCCCCAGCATTTT.

The chain links TRBV30 to TRBJ2-2; D not resolved. CDR1 is GTSNPN, CDR2 SVGIG, per germline (reference sequence). The germline V and J ends were trimmed by 2 bases and 0 bases, with 4 bases remaining between them. There are 13 residues in the CDR3. The CDR3 sequence: CAWSLTNTGELFF. The CDR3 DNA follows: TGTGCCTGGAGTTTAACGAACACCGGGGAGCTGTTTTTT.

V usage is TRBV30 and J usage is TRBJ1-1, with unresolved D. CDR1 and CDR2 (germline): GTSNPN, SVGIG (reference sequence). CDR3 length equals 13 residues. V dropped 4 bases and J dropped 5 bases, with 14 bases sitting between them. CDR3 protein: CAWKTGSRTEAFF. The CDR3, as DNA: TGTGCCTGGAAAACGGGGAGTCGGACTGAAGCTTTCTTT.

The J gene is TRBJ2-3, the V gene TRBV4-2; 14 bases map to TRBD2. The CDR3 is 16 residues long. Losses at the gene ends were 4 bases for V and 6 bases for J; bases not matched to a gene: 6. Germline V gives CDR1 LGHNA, CDR2 YNFKEQ. CDR3: CASSPQTSGGADTQYF. The CDR3 nucleotides read TGTGCCAGCAGCCCGCAGACTAGCGGGGGGGCCGATACGCAGTATTTT.

The chain is built from TRBV5-1 and TRBJ1-1; a possible D gene is TRBD1 (5 bases). Germline V gene sequence: CDR1 SGHRS, CDR2 YFSETQ. With 3 bases removed from V and 8 bases from J, the gap between germline ends came to 17 bases. This CDR3 is built from 14 residues. DNA of the CDR3: TGCGCCAGCAGCTGGAGGGGACGTCGAACGGAAGCTTTCTTT. Its protein is CASSWRGRRTEAFF.

The V and J genes are TRBV5-4 and TRBJ2-3, with 9 positions matching TRBD1. V was clipped by 3 bases and J by 3 bases; unmatched bases: 8. The CDR3 has 16 amino acids. CDR1 SGHNT and CDR2 YYREEE come from the germline V gene (reference sequence). The CDR3 protein is CASSSAGTGSTDTQYF. The CDR3 DNA is TGTGCCAGCAGCTCCGCCGGGACAGGGAGTACAGATACGCAGTATTTT.

The J gene is TRBJ1-5, the V gene TRBV19; TRBD1 matches 8 bases. Germline CDR1 is LNHDA and CDR2 is SQIVND (reference sequence). V shed 6 bases and J 8 bases; nucleotides not matched to a gene: 6. The CDR3 runs 13 residues. Written as DNA, the CDR3 is TGTGCCAGTAGCGACAGGGGAGTGGAGCCCCAGCATTTT. Translated: CASSDRGVEPQHF.